Listed below are T cell receptor beta chains from one sample, sequenced in a study of blood T cell repertoires in COVID-19. Using immunoSEQ multiplex PCR, the repertoire was profiled, and TCRdb retains in-frame clones only, with some absent. The repertoire has 80,000 or so clones, about four fifths of them found once; the top ten carry around 9.7%. Sequencing was done on a sample of peripheral blood. The receptors stem from a human donor in a cohort sampled during active COVID-19. Each CDR3 is given with its conserved first and last residue. D genes are given only for firm matches. Size is stated for part of the rows, as once, few or many counts, or as a class when the clone is expanded.

J	size	D	V	DNA	CDR3
TRBJ2-1	NA	NA	TRBV19	TGTGCCAGTTCCCTCTACAATGAGCAGTTCTTC	CASSLYNEQFF
TRBJ1-2	NA	NA	TRBV2	TGTGCCAGCAGTGGGTTGGGGGGGCTCAGTGGCTACACCTTC	CASSGLGGLSGYTF
TRBJ2-5	once	TRBD2	TRBV5-1	TGCGCCAGCAGCCCCGGGACTAGCGGCTGGGAGACCCAGTACTTC	CASSPGTSGWETQYF
TRBJ2-2	NA	NA	TRBV30	TGTGCCTGGAGTCCCGTAGACAGTTACACCGGGGAGCTGTTTTTT	CAWSPVDSYTGELFF
TRBJ2-1	NA	TRBD2	TRBV5-4	TGTGCCAGCAGCTTCGCGGGGGCCTACAATGAGCAGTTCTTC	CASSFAGAYNEQFF
TRBJ2-1	NA	TRBD2	TRBV19	TGTGCCAGTAGCCCCGCCGGACTAGCCTACAATGAGCAGTTCTTC	CASSPAGLAYNEQFF
TRBJ2-1	NA	NA	TRBV12-5	TGTGCTAGTGGTAGATACACCTACAATGAGCAGTTCTTC	CASGRYTYNEQFF
TRBJ1-6	few	NA	TRBV11-2	TGTGCCAGCAGCTCCCAGTTACAGGGCGGCCCCTATAATTCACCCCTCCACTTT	CASSSQLQGGPYNSPLHF
TRBJ2-2	NA	TRBD2	TRBV6-4	TGTGCCAGCAAAGCGGGGGCGAACACCGGGGAGCTGTTTTTT	CASKAGANTGELFF
TRBJ2-5	NA	TRBD2	TRBV30	TGTGCCTGGACTCTAGCGGGAGGGCCGAAAGAGACCCAGTACTTC	CAWTLAGGPKETQYF
TRBJ2-7	few	TRBD2	TRBV5-4	TGTGCCAGCAGCCAAGGGGGACTAGCGGGGGGCTCCGAGCAGTACTTC	CASSQGGLAGGSEQYF
TRBJ1-4	NA	TRBD1	TRBV25-1	TGTGCCAGTTCGGAGGGGGCCAGTGAAAAACTGTTTTTT	CASSEGASEKLFF
TRBJ1-1	NA	NA	TRBV12-5	TGTGCTAGTGGTTTGTTAGTCACTGAAGCTTTCTTT	CASGLLVTEAFF
TRBJ2-2	NA	NA	TRBV5-1	TGCGCCAGCAGCTTGGCGGGTAACACCGGGGAGCTGTTTTTT	CASSLAGNTGELFF
TRBJ1-5	NA	TRBD1	TRBV6-5	TGTGCCAGCAGTCCTACAGGGGGCGGTGGTCAGCCCCAGCATTTT	CASSPTGGGGQPQHF
TRBJ1-5	NA	NA	TRBV3-1/TRBV3-2	TGTGCCAGCAGCCAAGATGGGGGGGGCAATCAGCCCCAGCATTTT	CASSQDGGGNQPQHF
TRBJ2-7	NA	NA	TRBV5-4	TGTGCCAGCGGCGGCATTAGCTCCTACGAGCAGTACTTC	CASGGISSYEQYF
TRBJ2-5	NA	NA	TRBV3-1/TRBV3-2	TGTGCCAGCAGCCAATGGCCGGGGGAGACCCAGTACTTC	CASSQWPGETQYF
TRBJ1-2	NA	TRBD1	TRBV10-2	TGCGCCAGTTCGACAGGGGAGCCCTATGGCTACACCTTC	CASSTGEPYGYTF
TRBJ2-7	NA	TRBD1	TRBV7-6	TGTGCCAGCAGCACGACCCCGGGACAGGGAACTGAGCAGTACTTC	CASSTTPGQGTEQYF
TRBJ2-3	NA	NA	TRBV5-6	TGTGCCAGCAGCCGGGCAGATACGCAGTATTTT	CASSRADTQYF
TRBJ1-1	NA	NA	TRBV6-5	TGTGCCAGCGGCTCCTTAGAAGCTTTCTTT	CASGSLEAFF
TRBJ2-2	NA	NA	TRBV27	TGTGCCAGCAGTTTATCAGTCGGACAGAACACCGGGGAGCTGTTTTTT	CASSLSVGQNTGELFF
TRBJ1-6	NA	TRBD1	TRBV28	TGTGCCAGCAGCCTCCTAAGGGGGACAGGAGCCTATTCACCCCTCCACTTT	CASSLLRGTGAYSPLHF
TRBJ2-7	NA	TRBD2	TRBV7-9	TGTGCCAGCAGCTCAGAGGCTGGCGGGAGGCCTCCCGAGCAGTACTTC	CASSSEAGGRPPEQYF
TRBJ1-1	NA	TRBD1	TRBV7-3	TGTGCCAGCAGTATCACAGGGGGCGGTACGGACACTGAAGCTTTCTTT	CASSITGGGTDTEAFF
TRBJ1-6	once	NA	TRBV5-1	TGCGCCAGCAGCCGCCAGCCGGGGAATTCACCCCTCCACTTT	CASSRQPGNSPLHF
TRBJ2-2	NA	TRBD2	TRBV5-1	TGCGCCAGCAGCTCCGGACTAGCGCGGAACACCGGGGAGCTGTTTTTT	CASSSGLARNTGELFF
TRBJ1-2	NA	TRBD1	TRBV6-5	TGTGCCAGCAGAACCCCAGGGGGCGCGGATGGCTACACCTTC	CASRTPGGADGYTF